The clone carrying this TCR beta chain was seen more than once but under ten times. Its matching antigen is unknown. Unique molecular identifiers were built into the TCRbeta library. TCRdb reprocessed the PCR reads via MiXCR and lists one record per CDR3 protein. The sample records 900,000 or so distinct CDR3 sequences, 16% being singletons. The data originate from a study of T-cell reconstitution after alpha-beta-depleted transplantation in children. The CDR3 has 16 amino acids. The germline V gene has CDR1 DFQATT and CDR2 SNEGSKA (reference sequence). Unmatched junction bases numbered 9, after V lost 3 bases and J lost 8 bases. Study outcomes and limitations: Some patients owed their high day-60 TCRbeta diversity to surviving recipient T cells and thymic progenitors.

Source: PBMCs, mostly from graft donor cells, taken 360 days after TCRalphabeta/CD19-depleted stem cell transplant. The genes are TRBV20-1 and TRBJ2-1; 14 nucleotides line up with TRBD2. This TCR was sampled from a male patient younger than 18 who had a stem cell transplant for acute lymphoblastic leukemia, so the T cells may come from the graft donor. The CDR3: CSASATGTSGRYEQFF. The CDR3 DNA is TGCAGTGCTAGTGCCACCGGGACTAGCGGGAGATATGAGCAGTTCTTC.